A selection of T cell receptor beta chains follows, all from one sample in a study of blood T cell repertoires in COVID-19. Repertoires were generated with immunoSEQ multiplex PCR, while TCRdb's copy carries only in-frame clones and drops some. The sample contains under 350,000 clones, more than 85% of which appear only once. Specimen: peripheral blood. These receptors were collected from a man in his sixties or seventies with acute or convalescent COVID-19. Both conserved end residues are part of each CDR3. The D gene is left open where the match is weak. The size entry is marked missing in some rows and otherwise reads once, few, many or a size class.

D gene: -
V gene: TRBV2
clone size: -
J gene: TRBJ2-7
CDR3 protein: CASIRYNGRNRYEQYF
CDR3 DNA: TGTGCCAGCATAAGGTATAACGGCAGGAACAGGTACGAGCAGTACTTC

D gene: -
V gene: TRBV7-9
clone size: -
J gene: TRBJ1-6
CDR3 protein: CASSITGDYNSPLHF
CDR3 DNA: TGTGCCAGCAGCATAACTGGAGATTATAATTCACCCCTCCACTTT

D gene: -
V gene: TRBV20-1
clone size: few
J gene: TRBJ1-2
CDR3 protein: CSASSAAGTYGYTF
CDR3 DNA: TGCAGTGCTAGTTCTGCCGCAGGGACATATGGCTACACCTTC

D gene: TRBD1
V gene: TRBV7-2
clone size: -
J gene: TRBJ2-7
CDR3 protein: CASSPGQGREQYF
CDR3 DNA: TGTGCCAGCAGCCCGGGACAGGGACGCGAGCAGTACTTC

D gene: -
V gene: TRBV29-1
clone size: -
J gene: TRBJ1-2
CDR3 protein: CSVGGANYGYTF
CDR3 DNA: TGCAGCGTCGGGGGGGCTAACTATGGCTACACCTTC

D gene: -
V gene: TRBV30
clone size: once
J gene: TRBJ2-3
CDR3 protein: CAWSNGLADTQYF
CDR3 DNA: TGTGCCTGGAGTAACGGTCTTGCAGATACGCAGTATTTT

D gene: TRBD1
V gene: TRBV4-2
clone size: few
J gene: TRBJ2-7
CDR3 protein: CASSPTGGGYEQYF
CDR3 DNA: TGTGCCAGCAGCCCGACAGGGGGAGGCTACGAGCAGTACTTC

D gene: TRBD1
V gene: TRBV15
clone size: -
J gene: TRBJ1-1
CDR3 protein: CATSRDRGRTEAFF
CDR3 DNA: TGTGCCACCAGCCGGGACAGGGGTCGCACTGAAGCTTTCTTT

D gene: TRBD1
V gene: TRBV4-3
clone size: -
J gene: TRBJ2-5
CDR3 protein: CASSQIGGGETQYF
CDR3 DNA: TGCGCCAGCAGCCAGATAGGGGGCGGGGAGACCCAGTACTTC

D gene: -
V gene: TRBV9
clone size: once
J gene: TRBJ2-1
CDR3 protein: CASSVGRGHRNEQFF
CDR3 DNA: TGTGCCAGCAGCGTAGGGAGGGGGCATAGGAATGAGCAGTTCTTC

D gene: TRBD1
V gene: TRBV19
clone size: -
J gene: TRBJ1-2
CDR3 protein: CASVSGGGGYGYTF
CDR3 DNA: TGTGCCAGTGTTTCTGGAGGGGGCGGCTATGGCTACACCTTC

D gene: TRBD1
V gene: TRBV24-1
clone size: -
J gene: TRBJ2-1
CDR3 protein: CATSDLGTGGRYNEQFF
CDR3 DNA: TGTGCCACCAGTGATTTGGGGACAGGGGGCCGATACAATGAGCAGTTCTTC

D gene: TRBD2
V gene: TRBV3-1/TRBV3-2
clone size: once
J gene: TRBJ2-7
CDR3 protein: CASSLGLAASSYEQYF
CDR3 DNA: TGTGCCAGCAGCCTGGGACTAGCGGCGAGCTCCTACGAGCAGTACTTC

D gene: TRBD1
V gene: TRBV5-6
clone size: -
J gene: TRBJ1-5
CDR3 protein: CASSSLTGEGQPQHF
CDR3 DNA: TGTGCCAGCAGCTCATTGACAGGGGAAGGTCAGCCCCAGCATTTT

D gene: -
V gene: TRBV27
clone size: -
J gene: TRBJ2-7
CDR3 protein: CASSSLGFSGDSYEQYF
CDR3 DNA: TGTGCCAGCAGTTCCCTTGGTTTCTCAGGGGACTCCTACGAGCAGTACTTC

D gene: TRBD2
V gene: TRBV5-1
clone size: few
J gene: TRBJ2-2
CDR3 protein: CASSLAAGGGTGELFF
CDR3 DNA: TGCGCCAGCAGCTTGGCCGCGGGGGGCGGCACCGGGGAGCTGTTTTTT

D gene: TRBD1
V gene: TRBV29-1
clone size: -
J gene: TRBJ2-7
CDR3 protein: CSVDRGTGPSEQYF
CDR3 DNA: TGCAGCGTTGATCGGGGGACAGGGCCTAGCGAGCAGTACTTC

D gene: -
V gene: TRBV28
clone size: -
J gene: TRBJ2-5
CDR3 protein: CASRFYRGGYQETQYF
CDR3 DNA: TGTGCCAGCAGGTTCTACAGGGGGGGGTACCAAGAGACCCAGTACTTC

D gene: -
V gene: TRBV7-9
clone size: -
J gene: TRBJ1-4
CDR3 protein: CASSPRVGTNEKLFF
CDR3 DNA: TGTGCCAGCAGCCCTCGGGTGGGGACAAATGAAAAACTGTTTTTT